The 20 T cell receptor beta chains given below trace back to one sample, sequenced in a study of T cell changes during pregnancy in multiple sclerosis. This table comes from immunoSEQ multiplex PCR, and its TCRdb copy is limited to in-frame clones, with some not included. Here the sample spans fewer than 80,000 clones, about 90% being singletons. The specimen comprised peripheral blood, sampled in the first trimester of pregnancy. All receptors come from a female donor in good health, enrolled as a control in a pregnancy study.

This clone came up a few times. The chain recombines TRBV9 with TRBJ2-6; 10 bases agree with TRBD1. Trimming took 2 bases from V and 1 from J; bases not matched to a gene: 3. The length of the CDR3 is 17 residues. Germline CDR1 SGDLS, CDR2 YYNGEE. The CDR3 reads CASSVTGGPSGANVLTF. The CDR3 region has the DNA TGTGCCAGCAGCGTGACAGGGGGCCCGTCTGGGGCCAACGTCCTGACTTTC.

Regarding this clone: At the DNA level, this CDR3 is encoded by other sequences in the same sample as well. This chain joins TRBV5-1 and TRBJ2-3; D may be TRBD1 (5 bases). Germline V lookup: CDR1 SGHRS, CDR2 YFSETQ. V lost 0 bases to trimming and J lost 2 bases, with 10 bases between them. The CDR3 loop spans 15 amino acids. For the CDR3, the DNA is TGCGCCAGCAGCTTGGAGGGGCAGCACACAGATACGCAGTATTTT. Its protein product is CASSLEGQHTDTQYF.

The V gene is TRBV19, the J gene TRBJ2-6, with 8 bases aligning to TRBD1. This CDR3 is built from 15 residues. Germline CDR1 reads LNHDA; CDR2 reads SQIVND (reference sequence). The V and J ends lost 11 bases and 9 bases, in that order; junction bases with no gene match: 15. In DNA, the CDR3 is TGTGCCTCCAGGGGGCAGGGGCCGGATTTCAACGTCCTGACTTTC. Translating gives CASRGQGPDFNVLTF.

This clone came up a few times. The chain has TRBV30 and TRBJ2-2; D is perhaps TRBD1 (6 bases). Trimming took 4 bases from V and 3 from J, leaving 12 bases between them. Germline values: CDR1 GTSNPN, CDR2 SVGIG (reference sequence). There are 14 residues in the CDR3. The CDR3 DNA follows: TGTGCCTGGACCCGGGACATGTACACCGGGGAGCTGTTTTTT. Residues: CAWTRDMYTGELFF.

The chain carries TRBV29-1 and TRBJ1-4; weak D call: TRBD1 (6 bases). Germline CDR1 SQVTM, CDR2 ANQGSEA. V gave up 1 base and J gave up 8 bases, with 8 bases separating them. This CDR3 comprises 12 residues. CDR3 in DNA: TGCAGCGTTGAAGGGACAGCCGAAAAACTGTTTTTT. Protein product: CSVEGTAEKLFF.

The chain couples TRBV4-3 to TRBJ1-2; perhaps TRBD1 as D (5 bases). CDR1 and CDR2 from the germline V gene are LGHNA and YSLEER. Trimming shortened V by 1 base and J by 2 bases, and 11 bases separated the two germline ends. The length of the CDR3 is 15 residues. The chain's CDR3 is CASSQGFQGNYGYTF. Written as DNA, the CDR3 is TGCGCCAGCAGCCAAGGGTTCCAGGGCAACTATGGCTACACCTTC.

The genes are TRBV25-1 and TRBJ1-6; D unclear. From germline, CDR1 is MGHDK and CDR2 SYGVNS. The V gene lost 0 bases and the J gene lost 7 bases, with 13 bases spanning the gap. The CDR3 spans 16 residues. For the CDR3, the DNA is TGTGCCAGCAGTGAATATCCCGCCTGGGAGAATTCACCCCTCCACTTT. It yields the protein CASSEYPAWENSPLHF.

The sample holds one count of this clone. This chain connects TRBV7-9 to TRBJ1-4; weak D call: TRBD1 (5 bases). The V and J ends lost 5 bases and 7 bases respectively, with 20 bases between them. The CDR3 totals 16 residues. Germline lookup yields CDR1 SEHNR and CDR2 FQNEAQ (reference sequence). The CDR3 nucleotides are TGTGCCAGCAGCGCCTTCGGCCCGGGGGGGGGTGAAAAACTGTTTTTT. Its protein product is CASSAFGPGGGEKLFF.

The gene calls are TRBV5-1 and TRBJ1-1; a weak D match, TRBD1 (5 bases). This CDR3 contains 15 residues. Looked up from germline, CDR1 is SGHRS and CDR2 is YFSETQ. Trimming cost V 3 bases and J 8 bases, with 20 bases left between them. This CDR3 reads CASSSGPGLGGEAFF. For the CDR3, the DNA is TGCGCCAGCAGCTCAGGGCCGGGACTCGGTGGAGAAGCTTTCTTT.

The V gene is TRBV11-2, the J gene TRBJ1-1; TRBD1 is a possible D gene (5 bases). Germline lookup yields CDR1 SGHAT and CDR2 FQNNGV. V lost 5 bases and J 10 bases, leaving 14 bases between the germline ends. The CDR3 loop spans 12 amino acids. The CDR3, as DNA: TGTGCCAGCAGCGAAGGGGCCGTGGGAGCTTTCTTT. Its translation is CASSEGAVGAFF.

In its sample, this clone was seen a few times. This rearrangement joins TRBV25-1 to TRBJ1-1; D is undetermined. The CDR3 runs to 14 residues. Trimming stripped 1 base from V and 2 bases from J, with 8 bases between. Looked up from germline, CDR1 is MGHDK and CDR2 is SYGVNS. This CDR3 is CASSEWETNTEAFF. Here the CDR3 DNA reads TGTGCCAGCAGTGAATGGGAGACTAACACTGAAGCTTTCTTT.

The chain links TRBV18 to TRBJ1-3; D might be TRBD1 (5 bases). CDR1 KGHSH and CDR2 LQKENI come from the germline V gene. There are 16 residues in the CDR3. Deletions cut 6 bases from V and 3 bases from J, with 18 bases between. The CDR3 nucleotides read TGTGCCAGCTCGCAAACAGGACTAACCGGTGGAAACACCATATATTTT. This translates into CASSQTGLTGGNTIYF.

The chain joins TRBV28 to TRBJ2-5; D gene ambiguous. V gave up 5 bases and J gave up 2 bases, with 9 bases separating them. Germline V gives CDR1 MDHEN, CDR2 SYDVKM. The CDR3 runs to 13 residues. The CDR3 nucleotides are TGTGCCAGCAGTACCCCAGTACAAGAGACCCAGTACTTC. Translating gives CASSTPVQETQYF.

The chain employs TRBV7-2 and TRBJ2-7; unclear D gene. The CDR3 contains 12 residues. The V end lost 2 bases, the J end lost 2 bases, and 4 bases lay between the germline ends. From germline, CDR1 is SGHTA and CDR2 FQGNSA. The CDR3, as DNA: TGTGCCAGCAGCTTACTTACCTACGAGCAGTACTTC. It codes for CASSLLTYEQYF.

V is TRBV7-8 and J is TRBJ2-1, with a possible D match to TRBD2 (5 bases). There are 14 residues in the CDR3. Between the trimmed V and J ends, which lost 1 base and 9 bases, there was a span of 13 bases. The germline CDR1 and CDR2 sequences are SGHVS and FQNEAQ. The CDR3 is CASSLVLVYGEQFF. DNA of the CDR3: TGTGCCAGCAGCTTAGTACTAGTCTACGGTGAGCAGTTCTTC.

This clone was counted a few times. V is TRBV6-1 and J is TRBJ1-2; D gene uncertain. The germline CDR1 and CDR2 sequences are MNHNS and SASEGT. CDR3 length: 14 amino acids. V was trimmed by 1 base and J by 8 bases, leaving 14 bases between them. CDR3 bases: TGTGCCAGCAGTGAAGTCTTTGAGGGTGGCGGCTACACCTTC. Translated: CASSEVFEGGGYTF.

The CDR3 sequence is CASSLALMRGPEEKLFF. The DNA for the CDR3 is TGTGCCAGCAGCTTAGCGTTAATGAGGGGGCCGGAGGAAAAACTGTTTTTT. The chain uses TRBV7-8 and TRBJ1-4; 7 bases are shared with TRBD1. Trimming cost V 0 bases and J 8 bases; bases outside gene matches: 12. The CDR3 runs 17 residues. CDR1 and CDR2 (germline): SGHVS, FQNEAQ. The full variable domain, rest sourced from reference TRBV7-8 and TRBJ1-4, is GAGVSQSPRYKVAKRGQDVALRCDPISGHVSLFWYQQALGQGPEFLTYFQNEAQLDKSGLPSDRFFAERPEGSVSTLKIQRTQQEDSAVYLCASSLALMRGPEEKLFFGSGTQLSVL.

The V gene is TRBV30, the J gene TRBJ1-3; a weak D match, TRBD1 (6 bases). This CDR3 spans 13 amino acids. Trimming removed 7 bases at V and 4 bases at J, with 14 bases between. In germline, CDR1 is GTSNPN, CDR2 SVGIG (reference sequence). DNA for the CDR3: TGTGCCTTTCAGGGGAGACGGGGAAACACCATATATTTT. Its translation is CAFQGRRGNTIYF.

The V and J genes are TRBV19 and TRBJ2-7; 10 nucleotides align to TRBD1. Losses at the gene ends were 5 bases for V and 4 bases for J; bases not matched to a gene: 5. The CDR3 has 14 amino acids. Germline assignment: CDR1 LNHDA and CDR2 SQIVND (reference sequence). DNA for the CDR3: TGTGCCAGTAGTCCCCGACAGGGGGCGTACGAGCAGTACTTC. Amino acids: CASSPRQGAYEQYF. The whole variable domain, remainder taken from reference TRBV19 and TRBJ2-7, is DGGITQSPKYLFRKEGQNVTLSCEQNLNHDAMYWYRQDPGQGLRLIYYSQIVNDFQKGDIAEGYSVSREKKESFPLTVTSAQKNPTAFYLCASSPRQGAYEQYFGPGTRLTVT.

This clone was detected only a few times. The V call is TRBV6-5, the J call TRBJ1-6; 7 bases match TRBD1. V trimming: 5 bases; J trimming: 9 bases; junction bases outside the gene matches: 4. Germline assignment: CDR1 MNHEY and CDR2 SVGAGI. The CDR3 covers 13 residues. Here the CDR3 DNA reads TGTGCCAGCAGTGCGACAGGGAGTTCACCCCTCCACTTT. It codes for CASSATGSSPLHF.